The TCR beta chain described here comes from a study of T cells in Graves' hyperthyroidism and ophthalmopathy. What was amplified from RNA transcripts were TCR beta CDR3 regions. With the HTBI primer set, the TCR CDR3 went through a first round of RT-PCR. Using its own MiXCR run on the multiplex PCR reads, TCRdb lists one record per CDR3 protein. The sample shows about 340,000 distinct CDR3 sequences, 18% of them seen only once. The germline V gene has CDR1 SGHVS and CDR2 FQNEAQ. V gave up 1 base and J gave up 7 bases; unmatched junction bases: 7. This CDR3 contains 15 residues. This clonotype has a count of ten or more.

This clonotype was sampled from a woman in her forties or fifties with Graves' hyperthyroidism. What was sequenced was blood. The V gene is TRBV7-8, the J gene TRBJ1-1, with 9 bases identical to TRBD1. CDR3 region: CASSLGGTGISEAFF. CDR3 bases: TGTGCCAGCAGCTTAGGGGGGACAGGGATAAGTGAAGCTTTCTTT. The full variable domain, its missing parts supplied by reference TRBV7-8 and TRBJ1-1, is GAGVSQSPRYKVAKRGQDVALRCDPISGHVSLFWYQQALGQGPEFLTYFQNEAQLDKSGLPSDRFFAERPEGSVSTLKIQRTQQEDSAVYLCASSLGGTGISEAFFGQGTRLTVV.